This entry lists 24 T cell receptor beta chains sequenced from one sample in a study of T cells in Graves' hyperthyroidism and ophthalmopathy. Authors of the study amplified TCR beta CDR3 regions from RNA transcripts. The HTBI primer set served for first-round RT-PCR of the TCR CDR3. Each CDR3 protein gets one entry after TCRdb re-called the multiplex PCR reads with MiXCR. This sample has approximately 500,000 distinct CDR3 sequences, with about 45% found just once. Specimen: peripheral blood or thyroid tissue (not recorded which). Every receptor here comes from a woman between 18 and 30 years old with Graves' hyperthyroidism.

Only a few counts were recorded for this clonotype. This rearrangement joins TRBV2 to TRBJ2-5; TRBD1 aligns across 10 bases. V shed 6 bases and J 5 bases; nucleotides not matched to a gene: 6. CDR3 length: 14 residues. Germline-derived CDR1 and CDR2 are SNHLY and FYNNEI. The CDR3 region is CASSGTGDFETQYF. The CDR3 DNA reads TGTGCCAGCAGCGGGACAGGGGATTTCGAGACCCAGTACTTC.

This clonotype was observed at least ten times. CDR3 in amino acids: CSAVLGGTSYEQYF. The CDR3 nucleotides read TGCAGTGCGGTACTAGGAGGGACCTCCTACGAGCAGTACTTC. The chain recombines TRBV20-1 with TRBJ2-7, with D perhaps TRBD2 (6 bases). Per germline, CDR1 DFQATT and CDR2 SNEGSKA (reference sequence). The CDR3 length is 14 residues. Trimming removed 6 bases from V and 0 bases from J, with 15 bases in between.

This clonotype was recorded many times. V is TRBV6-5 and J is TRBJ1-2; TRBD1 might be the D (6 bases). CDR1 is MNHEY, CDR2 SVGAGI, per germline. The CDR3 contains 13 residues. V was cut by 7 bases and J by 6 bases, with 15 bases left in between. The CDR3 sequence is CASTLGGSDGYTF. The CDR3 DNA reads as TGTGCCAGCACCTTAGGGGGATCTGATGGCTACACCTTC.

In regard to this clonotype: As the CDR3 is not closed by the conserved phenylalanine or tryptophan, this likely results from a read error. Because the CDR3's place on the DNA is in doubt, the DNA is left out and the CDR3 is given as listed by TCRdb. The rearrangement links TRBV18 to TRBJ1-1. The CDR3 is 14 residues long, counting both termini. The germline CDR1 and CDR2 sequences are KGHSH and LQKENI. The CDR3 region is CASSPPSVNTETFL.

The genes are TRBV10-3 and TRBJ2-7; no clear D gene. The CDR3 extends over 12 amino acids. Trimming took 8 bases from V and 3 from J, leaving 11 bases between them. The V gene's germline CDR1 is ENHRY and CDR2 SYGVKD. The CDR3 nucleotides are TGTGCCATCGGCCCGAGCCTCTACGAGCAGTACTTC. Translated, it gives CAIGPSLYEQYF.

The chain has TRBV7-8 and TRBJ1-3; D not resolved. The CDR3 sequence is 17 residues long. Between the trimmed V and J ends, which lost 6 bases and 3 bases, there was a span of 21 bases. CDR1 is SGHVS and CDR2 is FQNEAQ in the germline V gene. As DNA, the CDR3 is TGTGCCAGCAGGGAACGGGCGGGAGCTAACTATGGAAACACCATATATTTT. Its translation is CASRERAGANYGNTIYF.

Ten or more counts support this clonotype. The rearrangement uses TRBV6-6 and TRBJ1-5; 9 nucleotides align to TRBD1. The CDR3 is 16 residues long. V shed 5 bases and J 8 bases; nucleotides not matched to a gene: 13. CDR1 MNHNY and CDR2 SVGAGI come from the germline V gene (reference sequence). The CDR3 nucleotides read TGTGCCAGCAGTACCCGGGACAGGGCCCCTGATAAGCCCCAGCATTTT. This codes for CASSTRDRAPDKPQHF.

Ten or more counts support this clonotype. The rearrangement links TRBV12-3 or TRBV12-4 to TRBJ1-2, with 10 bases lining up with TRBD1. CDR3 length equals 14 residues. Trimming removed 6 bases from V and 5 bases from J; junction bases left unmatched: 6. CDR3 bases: TGTGCCAGCAGCTGGGACAGGGGAGGGTATGGCTACACCTTC. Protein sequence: CASSWDRGGYGYTF.

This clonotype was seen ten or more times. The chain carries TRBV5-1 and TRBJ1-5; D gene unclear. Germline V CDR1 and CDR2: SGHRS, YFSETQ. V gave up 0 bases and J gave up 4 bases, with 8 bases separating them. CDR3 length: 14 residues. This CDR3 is CASSLEGLNQPQHF. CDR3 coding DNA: TGCGCCAGCAGCTTGGAAGGGTTGAATCAGCCCCAGCATTTT.

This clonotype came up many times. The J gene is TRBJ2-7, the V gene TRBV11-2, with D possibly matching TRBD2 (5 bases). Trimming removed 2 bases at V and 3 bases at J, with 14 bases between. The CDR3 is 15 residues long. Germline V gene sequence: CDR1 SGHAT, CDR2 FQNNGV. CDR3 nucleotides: TGTGCCAGCAGCTTACATGGTGGGAGAAGCTACGAGCAGTACTTC. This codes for CASSLHGGRSYEQYF.

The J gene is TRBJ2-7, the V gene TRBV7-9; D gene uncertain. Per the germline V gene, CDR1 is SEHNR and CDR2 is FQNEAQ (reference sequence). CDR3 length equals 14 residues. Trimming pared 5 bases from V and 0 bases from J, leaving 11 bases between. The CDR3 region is CASSPGRSSYEQYF. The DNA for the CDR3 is TGTGCCAGCAGCCCGGGCCGGAGCTCCTACGAGCAGTACTTC. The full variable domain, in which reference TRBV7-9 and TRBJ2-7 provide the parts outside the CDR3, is DTGVSQNPRHKITKRGQNVTFRCDPISEHNRLYWYRQTLGQGPEFLTYFQNEAQLEKSRLLSDRFSAERPKGSFSTLEIQRTEQGDSAMYLCASSPGRSSYEQYFGPGTRLTVT.

The CDR3 reads CASSLARTGPETQYF. Written as DNA, the CDR3 is TGTGCCAGCAGCTTAGCGAGGACAGGGCCGGAGACCCAGTACTTC. This chain connects TRBV7-6 to TRBJ2-5; TRBD1 agrees at 8 bases. The junction had 5 bases not matched to a gene; V was cut back by 0 bases and J by 5 bases. CDR1 SGHVS and CDR2 FNYEAQ come from the germline V gene. CDR3 length equals 15 residues.

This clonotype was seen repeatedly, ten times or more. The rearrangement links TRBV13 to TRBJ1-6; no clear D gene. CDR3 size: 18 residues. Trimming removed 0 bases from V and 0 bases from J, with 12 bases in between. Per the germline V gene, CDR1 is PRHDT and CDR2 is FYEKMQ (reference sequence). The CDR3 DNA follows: TGTGCCAGCAGCTTAGGGCGGGCGCTGAGCTCCTATAATTCACCCCTCCACTTT. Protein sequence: CASSLGRALSSYNSPLHF.

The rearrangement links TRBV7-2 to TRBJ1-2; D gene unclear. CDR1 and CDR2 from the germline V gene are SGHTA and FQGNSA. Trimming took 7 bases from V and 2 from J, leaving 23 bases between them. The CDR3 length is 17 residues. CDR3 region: CASTRTRAGGPNYGYTF. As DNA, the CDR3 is TGTGCCAGCACCCGCACCAGAGCGGGAGGGCCCAACTATGGCTACACCTTC.

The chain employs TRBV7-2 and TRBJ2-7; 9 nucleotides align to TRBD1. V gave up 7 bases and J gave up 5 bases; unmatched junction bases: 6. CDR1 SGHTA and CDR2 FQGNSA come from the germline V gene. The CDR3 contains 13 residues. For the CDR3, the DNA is TGTGCCAGCAACCCAGACAGGGGGGACGAGCAGTACTTC. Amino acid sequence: CASNPDRGDEQYF.

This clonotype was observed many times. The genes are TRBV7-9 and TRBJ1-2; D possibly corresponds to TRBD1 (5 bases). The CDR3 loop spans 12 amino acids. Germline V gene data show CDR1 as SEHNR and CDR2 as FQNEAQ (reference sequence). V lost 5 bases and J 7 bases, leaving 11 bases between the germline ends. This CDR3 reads CASSRVGAGYTF. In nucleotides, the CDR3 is TGTGCCAGCAGCCGTGTTGGGGCTGGCTACACCTTC.

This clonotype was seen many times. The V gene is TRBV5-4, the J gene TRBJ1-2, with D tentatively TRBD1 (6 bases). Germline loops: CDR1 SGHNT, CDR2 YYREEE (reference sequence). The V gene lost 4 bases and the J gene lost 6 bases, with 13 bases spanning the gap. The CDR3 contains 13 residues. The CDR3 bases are TGTGCCAGCAGCCCAGGGGTCGGGAATGGCTACACCTTC. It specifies CASSPGVGNGYTF.

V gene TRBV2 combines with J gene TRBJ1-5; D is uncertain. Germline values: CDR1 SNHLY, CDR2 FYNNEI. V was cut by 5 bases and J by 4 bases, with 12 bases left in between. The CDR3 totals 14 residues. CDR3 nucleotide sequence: TGTGCCAGCAGTTTTACGACCGTAAATCAGCCCCAGCATTTT. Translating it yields CASSFTTVNQPQHF.

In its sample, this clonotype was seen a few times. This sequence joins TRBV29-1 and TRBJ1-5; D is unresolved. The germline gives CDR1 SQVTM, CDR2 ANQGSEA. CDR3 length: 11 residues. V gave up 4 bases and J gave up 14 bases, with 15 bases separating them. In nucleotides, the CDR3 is TGCAGCGTTGCCCAAGCAGCATACGAGCATTTT. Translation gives CSVAQAAYEHF. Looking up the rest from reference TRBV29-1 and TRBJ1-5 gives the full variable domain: SAVISQKPSRDICQRGTSLTIQCQVDSQVTMMFWYRQQPGQSLTLIATANQGSEATYESGFVIDKFPISRPNLTFSTLTVSNMSPEDSSIYLCSVAQAAYEHFGDGTRLSIL.

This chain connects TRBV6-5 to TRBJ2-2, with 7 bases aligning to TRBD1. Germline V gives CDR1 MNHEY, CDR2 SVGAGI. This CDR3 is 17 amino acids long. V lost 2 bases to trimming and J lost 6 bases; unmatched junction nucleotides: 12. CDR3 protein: CASSYIKQGRRPGELFF. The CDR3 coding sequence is TGTGCCAGCAGTTACATTAAACAGGGGCGCCGGCCCGGGGAGCTGTTTTTT.

The DNA of the CDR3 is TGTGCCAGCAGTTTTGGGACAGGGCTGGGCTACACCTTC. Its translation is CASSFGTGLGYTF. The chain carries TRBV27 and TRBJ1-2; 9 bases line up with TRBD1. CDR3 length equals 13 residues. V shed 3 bases and J 8 bases; nucleotides not matched to a gene: 4. Germline lookup yields CDR1 MNHEY and CDR2 SMNVEV (reference sequence).

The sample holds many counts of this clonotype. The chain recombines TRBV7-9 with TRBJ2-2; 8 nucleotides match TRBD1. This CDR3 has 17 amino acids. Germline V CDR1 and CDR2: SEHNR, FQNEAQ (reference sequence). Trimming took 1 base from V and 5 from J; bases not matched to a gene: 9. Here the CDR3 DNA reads TGTGCCAGCAGCTTAGGAGTGCGACAGGGGTGGACCGGGGAGCTGTTTTTT. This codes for CASSLGVRQGWTGELFF.

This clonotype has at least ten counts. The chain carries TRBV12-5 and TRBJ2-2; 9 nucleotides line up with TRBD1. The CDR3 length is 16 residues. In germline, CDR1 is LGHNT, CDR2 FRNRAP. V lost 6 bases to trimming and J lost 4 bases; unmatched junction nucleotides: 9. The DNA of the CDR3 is TGTGCTAGTGGCCGTCCGGGACAGGGCTTCACCGGGGAGCTGTTTTTT. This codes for CASGRPGQGFTGELFF.

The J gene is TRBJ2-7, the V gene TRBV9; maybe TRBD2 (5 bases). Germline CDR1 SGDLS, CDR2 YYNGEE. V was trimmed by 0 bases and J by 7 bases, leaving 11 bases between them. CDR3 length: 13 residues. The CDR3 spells CASSVVVSGEQYF. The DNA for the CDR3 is TGTGCCAGCAGCGTAGTCGTCTCGGGGGAGCAGTACTTC.